This TCR beta chain was captured in a study of cytomegalovirus exposure and HLA in healthy donors. A word on this clone: What it binds is unknown.

Study-level points and caveats: In a later analysis, V- and J-gene trimming of beta chains associated with a DCLRE1C missense variant, replicated independently. Cytomegalovirus association was listed for about 160 TCR beta chains.

Primers for the PCR totalled 60 Vbeta and 13 Jbeta. Authors' methods: Later work found 65 million to 90 million unique TCR beta chains, with around 10 million shared. The method was immunoSEQ multiplex PCR; TCRdb's version includes in-frame clones alone and lacks a portion of them. V, J and clone size reflect that table, while D and trimming were determined from the DNA. The sample shows approximately 110,000 clones, over 60% of them seen only once. Germline assignment: CDR1 GTSNPN and CDR2 SVGIG (reference sequence). This CDR3 is built from 14 residues. Deletions cut 5 bases from V and 3 bases from J, with 17 bases between.

The chain carries TRBV30 and TRBJ2-7, with a possible D match to TRBD1 (5 bases). Input material: PBMCs. The receptor comes from a woman under 40 in good health and CMV-seronegative. CDR3 residues: CAWAGQGRDYEQYF. CDR3 DNA sequence: TGTGCCTGGGCCGGGCAGGGAAGAGACTACGAGCAGTACTTC.